The text below deals with one T cell receptor beta chain. The data stem from a study of blood T cell repertoires in COVID-19. Overall study context: Acute-phase and convalescent COVID-19 samples originated in the United States, Italy and Spain. The cDNA or gDNA used as material had been derived from T cells, B-cell-depleted T cells, or PBMCs.

In the source study's methods: Nucleated cell counts were estimated from reference gene primer amplification. Generated by immunoSEQ multiplex PCR, the TCRdb table keeps only in-frame clones and is missing some. V and J calls and clone size are given by that table; D and trimming were obtained from the DNA. The data show about 270,000 clones, about nine tenths seen once. The clonotype originates from a woman between 55 and 75 years old who had recovered from COVID-19. The sequenced material came from peripheral blood.

CDR3 sequence: CASSPRQGMGTEAFF. The CDR3 nucleotides are TGTGCCAGCAGCCCAAGACAGGGGATGGGCACTGAAGCTTTCTTT. The gene calls are TRBV9 and TRBJ1-1; 8 bases fit TRBD1. The CDR3 runs to 15 residues. Germline values: CDR1 SGDLS, CDR2 YYNGEE. Germline trimming cut 4 bases from V and 4 bases from J; bases unmatched to any gene: 9.